A selection of T cell receptor beta chains follows, all from one sample in a study of T cell repertoires in cytomegalovirus infection. TCRdb recomputed calls from the reads with MiXCR, one row per CDR3 protein. Here the sample spans almost 500,000 distinct CDR3 sequences, 11% being singletons. Sequencing was carried out using PBMCs. The source is a human donor in good health (CMV status not recorded). Some clones in this sample may be carry-over from other donors' samples. Both conserved end residues are part of each CDR3. The D gene is left open where the match is weak. Size values are once, few and many counts, or a class for expanded clones, and some rows have none.

j_gene,v_gene,abundance,d_gene,CDR3aa,CDR3nt
TRBJ1-1,TRBV19,-,-,CASSGEGNTEAFF,TGTGCCAGTAGCGGGGAAGGAAACACTGAAGCTTTCTTT
TRBJ1-3,TRBV4-1,few,-,CASSQRTDFGSGNTIYF,TGCGCCAGCAGCCAAAGGACAGACTTTGGCTCTGGAAACACCATATATTTT
TRBJ1-2,TRBV6-1,many,TRBD1,CASRTGTGAPYGYTF,TGTGCCAGCAGGACCGGGACAGGGGCCCCCTATGGCTACACCTTC
TRBJ1-4,TRBV6-5,many,TRBD1,CASSSRGPEKLFF,TGTGCCAGCAGTTCCAGGGGGCCTGAAAAACTGTTTTTT
TRBJ1-3,TRBV29-1,few,-,CSVADRGGNTIYF,TGCAGCGTCGCGGATAGGGGAGGAAACACCATATATTTT
TRBJ2-1,TRBV6-1,many,-,CANAPEGAKSNEQFF,TGTGCCAACGCCCCGGAGGGGGCGAAAAGCAATGAGCAGTTCTTC
TRBJ1-1,TRBV28,few,-,CASSLRGMAFF,TGTGCCAGCAGCTTGAGGGGGATGGCTTTCTTT
TRBJ1-2,TRBV12-3/TRBV12-4,-,TRBD1,CASSLIGTDYGYTF,TGTGCCAGCAGTTTGATCGGGACAGACTATGGCTACACCTTC
TRBJ1-2,TRBV7-2,many,-,CASSLTAIGYTF,TGTGCCAGCAGCTTGACAGCTATTGGCTACACCTTC
TRBJ2-7,TRBV6-6,many,-,CASRPTDRGHEQYF,TGTGCCAGCAGACCGACCGACCGGGGCCACGAGCAGTACTTC
TRBJ2-1,TRBV7-6,many,TRBD1,CASSLTGTGVKFF,TGTGCCAGCAGCTTGACGGGGACAGGAGTTAAGTTCTTC
TRBJ1-6,TRBV20-1,few,-,CSAREAGLDISPLHF,TGCAGTGCTAGAGAGGCGGGACTTGACATTTCACCCCTCCACTTT
TRBJ1-5,TRBV28,many,-,CASSDRDFTMGPQHF,TGTGCCAGCAGTGACCGGGACTTTACAATGGGGCCCCAGCATTTT
TRBJ1-6,TRBV28,many,-,CASSFPVQAARSPLHF,TGTGCCAGCAGTTTCCCCGTCCAAGCGGCTAGATCACCCCTCCACTTT
TRBJ1-4,TRBV20-1,-,-,CSATVGGSTNEKLFF,TGCAGTGCTACCGTGGGTGGATCAACTAATGAAAAACTGTTTTTT
TRBJ1-1,TRBV7-9,many,-,CATSVGGRSTEAFF,TGTGCCACCTCTGTCGGGGGGCGAAGCACTGAAGCTTTCTTT
TRBJ2-1,TRBV27,many,TRBD2,CASSHRLAGDSNEQFF,TGTGCCAGCAGTCACCGCCTAGCGGGAGATTCGAATGAGCAGTTCTTC
TRBJ1-2,TRBV12-3/TRBV12-4,many,TRBD1,CASSLASTGHDGYTF,TGTGCCAGCAGTTTAGCGTCGACAGGGCATGACGGCTACACCTTC
TRBJ2-7,TRBV6-6,-,-,CASRGKQSYEQYF,TGTGCCAGCAGGGGAAAACAGAGCTACGAGCAGTACTTC
TRBJ2-3,TRBV6-2/TRBV6-3,-,TRBD2,CASSSGTSGGASTDTQYF,TGTGCCAGCAGTTCTGGGACTAGCGGGGGGGCGAGCACAGATACGCAGTATTTT
TRBJ2-5,TRBV6-1,-,TRBD1,CASSVMTGSETQYF,TGTGCCAGCAGTGTTATGACAGGGTCAGAGACCCAGTACTTC
TRBJ1-1,TRBV29-1,many,-,CSVGGARDTEAFF,TGCAGCGTTGGGGGGGCGCGGGACACTGAAGCTTTCTTT
TRBJ1-5,TRBV4-1,many,TRBD1,CASSPRTGANQPQHF,TGCGCCAGCAGCCCGCGGACAGGAGCCAATCAGCCCCAGCATTTT
TRBJ1-1,TRBV20-1,few,TRBD1,CSARGDSANTEAFF,TGCAGTGCTAGGGGGGACAGCGCGAACACTGAAGCTTTCTTT
TRBJ1-5,TRBV7-2,many,-,CASSPRTSTYQPQHF,TGTGCCAGCAGCCCTCGGACATCGACATATCAGCCCCAGCATTTT
TRBJ2-7,TRBV3-1,few,-,CASSQDVVGAGSYEQYF,TGTGCCAGCAGCCAAGATGTGGTAGGGGCAGGCTCCTACGAGCAGTACTTC
TRBJ2-1,TRBV2,many,-,CASIAGHEQFF,TGTGCCAGCATAGCTGGCCATGAGCAGTTCTTC
TRBJ1-4,TRBV19,-,TRBD1,CASSTGQGAYEKLFF,TGTGCCAGTAGTACGGGACAGGGAGCATACGAAAAACTGTTTTTT